This T cell receptor beta chain was retrieved from a study of T-cell reconstitution after alpha-beta-depleted transplantation in children. Unique molecular identifiers were used in preparing the TCRbeta library. TCRdb analysed the PCR reads with MiXCR anew, one entry per CDR3 protein. The sample yields about 580,000 distinct CDR3 sequences, about 23% seen once. This CDR3 is built from 13 residues. V gave up 6 bases and J gave up 6 bases, with 15 bases separating them. Per the germline V gene, CDR1 is SQVTM and CDR2 is ANQGSEA. This clonotype appeared a few times. This sequence originates from a boy under three years old who had a stem cell transplant for acute myeloid leukemia, so the T cells may come from the graft donor. The sequencing used PBMCs, mostly from graft donor cells, collected 360 days after TCRalphabeta/CD19-depleted stem cell transplant. This rearrangement joins TRBV29-1 to TRBJ2-1; D is perhaps TRBD1 or TRBD2 (5 bases each). CDR3 protein: CSVGASRGNEQFF. The CDR3 bases are TGCAGCGTCGGGGCTTCGAGGGGCAATGAGCAGTTCTTC.